This passage covers 12 T cell receptor beta chains from one sample sequenced in a study of CD8 T cells in ankylosing spondylitis. Study-wide results and limits: Apparently characteristic of ankylosing spondylitis blood was a TCR beta motif (roughly eight highly homologous variants).

TCRdb re-called the 5' RACE reads with MiXCR, one entry per CDR3 protein. This sample yields fewer than 400,000 distinct CDR3 sequences, of which 20% to 25% are seen a single time; about 16% belongs to the top ten. Their specific antigens are unknown. Material for sequencing was blood, either unsorted or a sorted T cell fraction (not recorded which). The receptor source for this set is a male donor with ankylosing spondylitis.

This clonotype was detected only a few times. V gene TRBV28 combines with J gene TRBJ1-4, with a weak D call TRBD1 (5 bases). Germline V gives CDR1 MDHEN, CDR2 SYDVKM. V was trimmed by 4 bases and J by 6 bases, leaving 18 bases between them. The CDR3 is 16 residues long. Written as DNA, the CDR3 is TGTGCCAGCAGTTACGGGGGGGGACGAGAACATGAAAAACTGTTTTTT. This gives the protein CASSYGGGREHEKLFF.

The rearrangement joins TRBV5-1 to TRBJ1-2, with unresolved D. Germline V CDR1 and CDR2: SGHRS, YFSETQ. CDR3 size: 14 residues. Trimming shortened V by 1 base and J by 8 bases, and 15 bases separated the two germline ends. CDR3: CASSLRSNAKGYTF. As DNA, the CDR3 is TGCGCCAGCAGCTTGCGATCTAACGCAAAAGGCTACACCTTC.

Only a few counts were recorded for this clonotype. The chain links TRBV12-3 or TRBV12-4 to TRBJ1-5, with D possibly matching TRBD1 (6 bases). The CDR3 totals 14 residues. V lost 5 bases to trimming and J lost 3 bases, with 11 bases between them. For the CDR3, the DNA is TGTGCCAGCAGTCTTTGGACAGCCAATCAGCCCCAGCATTTT. Its translation is CASSLWTANQPQHF.

This chain connects TRBV28 to TRBJ2-3; the D is unclear. This CDR3 region has 14 residues. Trimming pared 5 bases from V and 2 bases from J, leaving 11 bases between. The germline CDR1 and CDR2 sequences are MDHEN and SYDVKM. CDR3 sequence reads: CASSPDSNTDTQYF. The CDR3 DNA is TGTGCCAGCAGTCCAGACTCCAACACAGATACGCAGTATTTT.

This clonotype was counted a few times. The rearrangement uses TRBV28 and TRBJ2-1; D is ambiguous. The germline CDR1 and CDR2 sequences are MDHEN and SYDVKM. The CDR3 sequence is 14 residues long. V lost 6 bases and J lost 3, with 12 bases in between. CDR3 DNA sequence: TGTGCCAGCAGACCCAGGACGGGCTACAATGAGCAGTTCTTC. Protein sequence: CASRPRTGYNEQFF. Based on the CDR3 plus reference TRBV28 and TRBJ2-1, the full variable domain is DVKVTQSSRYLVKRTGEKVFLECVQDMDHENMFWYRQDPGLGLRLIYFSYDVKMKEKGDIPEGYSVSREKKERFSLILESASTNQTSMYLCASRPRTGYNEQFFGPGTRLTVL.

The J gene is TRBJ2-3, the V gene TRBV5-1; TRBD2 agrees at 10 bases. Germline lookup yields CDR1 SGHRS and CDR2 YFSETQ. This CDR3 comprises 16 residues. V lost 3 bases to trimming and J lost 5 bases; unmatched junction nucleotides: 9. CDR3 coding DNA: TGCGCCAGCAGCTCGTCTACTAGCGGGACCATAGATACGCAGTATTTT. Protein sequence: CASSSSTSGTIDTQYF. The full variable domain, in which reference TRBV5-1 and TRBJ2-3 provide the parts outside the CDR3, is KAGVTQTPRYLIKTRGQQVTLSCSPISGHRSVSWYQQTPGQGLQFLFEYFSETQRNKGNFPGRFSGRQFSNSRSEMNVSTLELGDSALYLCASSSSTSGTIDTQYFGPGTRLTVL.

There are a few counts of this clonotype. The rearrangement joins TRBV19 to TRBJ2-2; no firm D call. V was trimmed by 7 bases and J by 7 bases, leaving 22 bases between them. The CDR3 runs to 16 residues. From germline, CDR1 is LNHDA and CDR2 SQIVND (reference sequence). The CDR3, as DNA: TGTGCCAGTACCATCGACCCGGCGGTGGGTCACGGGGAGCTGTTTTTT. Translated: CASTIDPAVGHGELFF.

J is TRBJ2-3 and V is TRBV20-1; TRBD1 aligns across 7 bases. Germline trimming cut 1 base from V and 4 bases from J; bases unmatched to any gene: 5. CDR1 and CDR2 (germline): DFQATT, SNEGSKA (reference sequence). The CDR3 totals 14 residues. CDR3 amino acids: CSARAWQGADTQYF. CDR3 bases: TGCAGTGCTAGAGCGTGGCAGGGGGCAGATACGCAGTATTTT.

This clonotype appeared many times. In DNA form, the CDR3 reads TGCAGTGCAAAGAGGGCCGGTGGCGGGGAGCTGTTTTTT. Amino acid sequence: CSAKRAGGGELFF. V gene TRBV20-1 combines with J gene TRBJ2-2, with TRBD2 as a possible D gene (5 bases). The V gene lost 6 bases and the J gene lost 7 bases, with 15 bases spanning the gap. Germline lookup yields CDR1 DFQATT and CDR2 SNEGSKA (reference sequence). This CDR3 has 13 amino acids.

This clonotype was found many times. The chain recombines TRBV7-8 with TRBJ2-1; 10 bases are a match to TRBD2. This CDR3 comprises 15 residues. V dropped 4 bases and J dropped 4; count of bases not matched to a gene: 4. CDR1 is SGHVS and CDR2 is FQNEAQ in the germline V gene. CDR3 loop: CASSSRLAGYNEQFF. CDR3 nucleotide sequence: TGTGCCAGCAGCTCCCGACTAGCGGGTTACAATGAGCAGTTCTTC.

This clonotype was counted a few times. V and J are TRBV19 and TRBJ2-3; D gene ambiguous. CDR1 and CDR2 from the germline V gene are LNHDA and SQIVND (reference sequence). The CDR3 covers 13 residues. V lost 5 bases to trimming and J lost 5 bases, with 11 bases between them. Here the CDR3 reads CASSAPSRDTQYF. CDR3 DNA sequence: TGTGCCAGTAGTGCCCCCTCCCGAGATACGCAGTATTTT.

The chain is built from TRBV20-1 and TRBJ2-7; 10 bases fit TRBD2. The ends lost 2 bases at V and 5 bases at J; junction bases unmatched: 9. CDR1 is DFQATT, CDR2 SNEGSKA, per germline (reference sequence). CDR3 size: 15 residues. The CDR3 DNA sequence: TGCAGTGCTAGATGGAGCGGGAGGGCCAAGGACGAGCAGTACTTC. Translating gives CSARWSGRAKDEQYF.